These 26 T cell receptor beta chains originate from one sample sequenced in a study of human T cells and chemical hapten exposure (dated by TCRdb to about 2021). The meaning of the sample's time point label: pre-sensitization, week 0. Interpreted using the paper, the treatment or condition label stands for: therapeutic diphenylcyclopropenone sensitization with weekly scalp DPC. The protocol used for the library was RACE. Sequenced using a NextSeq 500. Clones were called with MiXCR by TCRdb after fastp trimmed the public reads at Q25, and only in-frame beta chains were retained. Identical CDR3 proteins give one entry, which carries the most common genes and DNA. This sample has 300,000 to 450,000 distinct CDR3 sequences in its table, and 5.1% of those were observed once. The biggest ten clones account for 2% to 3% of the sample. Sequenced material: whole blood, taken in connection with sensitization to the hapten diphenylcyclopropenone (DPC). The source of these receptors is a woman in her fifties or sixties with alopecia areata. Some clones in this sample may be carry-over from other donors' samples.

V and J are TRBV6-5 and TRBJ2-7; D not resolved. Trimming cost V 8 bases and J 6 bases, with 8 bases left between them. Germline values: CDR1 MNHEY, CDR2 SVGAGI. The CDR3 contains 10 residues. CDR3 region: CASGRVEQYF. The CDR3 DNA sequence: TGTGCCAGCGGCCGGGTCGAGCAGTACTTC.

This clonotype turned up a few times. This sequence joins TRBV12-3 or TRBV12-4 and TRBJ1-2; D is uncertain. V was cut by 3 bases and J by 0 bases, with 11 bases left in between. The CDR3 loop spans 15 amino acids. CDR3 sequence: CASSFQSGTNYGYTF. The CDR3 DNA follows: TGTGCCAGCAGTTTCCAAAGTGGGACTAACTATGGCTACACCTTC.

This clonotype was recorded many times. This chain links TRBV11-2 with TRBJ1-3; TRBD1 matches 7 bases. J lost 7 bases, V lost 4 bases, and 7 bases had no gene match. The CDR3 is 14 residues long. CDR1 and CDR2 from the germline V gene are SGHAT and FQNNGV. The DNA of the CDR3 is TGTGCCAGCAGCTCAACAGGGGTTTCTAACACCATATATTTT. This sequence encodes CASSSTGVSNTIYF.

This clonotype appeared many times. V and J are TRBV28 and TRBJ2-7; no clear D. CDR3 size: 11 residues. Germline values: CDR1 MDHEN, CDR2 SYDVKM. The CDR3 nucleotides read TGTGCGAGTAGTGAGTCCTACGAGCAGTACTTC. This codes for CASSESYEQYF.

Of note for this clonotype: A read error may be the cause here, since a much bigger clone is one base away. This chain joins TRBV6-5 and TRBJ1-1; maybe TRBD1 (5 bases). The germline gives CDR1 MNHEY, CDR2 SVGAGI. This CDR3 is 16 amino acids long. The CDR3 is CASSYKPGLTNSEAFF. CDR3 sequence (DNA): TGTGCCAGCAGTTACAAACCGGGACTCACGAACTCTGAAGCTTTCTTT.

This clonotype was seen only a few times. The V gene is TRBV2, the J gene TRBJ1-6; D is perhaps TRBD1 (5 bases). Germline values: CDR1 SNHLY, CDR2 FYNNEI. Trimming took 6 bases from V and 0 from J, leaving 9 bases between them. This CDR3 comprises 15 residues. The DNA of the CDR3 is TGTGCCAGCAGCTCAGGGAGCTCCTATAATTCACCCCTCCACTTT. As protein: CASSSGSSYNSPLHF.

The genes are TRBV7-2 and TRBJ1-1; D remains ambiguous. The CDR3 consists of 13 residues. CDR1 and CDR2 from the germline V gene are SGHTA and FQGNSA. V was shortened by 4 bases and J by 5 bases, with 11 bases between the two germline ends. The CDR3 protein is CASSSNGRTEAFF. Written as DNA, the CDR3 is TGTGCCAGCAGCTCCAACGGGAGGACTGAAGCTTTCTTT.

The table lists this clonotype with many counts. The CDR3 DNA reads as TGTGCCAGCAGTGCTAGACACCCTCTTGAAGCTTTCTTT. This sequence encodes CASSARHPLEAFF. The J gene is TRBJ1-1, the V gene TRBV7-2; D is uncertain. V was cut by 6 bases and J by 7 bases, with 15 bases left in between. Germline loops: CDR1 SGHTA, CDR2 FQGNSA. The CDR3 spans 13 residues.

V and J are TRBV12-3 or TRBV12-4 and TRBJ2-1; D not certain. V was trimmed by 8 bases and J by 7 bases, leaving 12 bases between them. The CDR3 sequence is 12 residues long. The chain's CDR3 is CASESIGNEQFF. The CDR3 bases are TGTGCCAGCGAGAGTATAGGGAATGAGCAGTTCTTC.

In this sample, this clonotype turned up a few times. The gene calls are TRBV24-1 and TRBJ2-2; D is ambiguous. V lost 4 bases and J 6 bases, leaving 5 bases between the germline ends. Germline CDR1 is KGHDR and CDR2 is SFDVKD. There are 12 residues in the CDR3. CDR3 sequence: CATSDPPGELFF. CDR3 nucleotides: TGTGCCACCAGTGACCCCCCCGGGGAGCTGTTTTTT.

This clonotype was recorded many times. The chain couples TRBV7-9 to TRBJ2-5; D may match TRBD1 or TRBD2 (5 bases each). The V end lost 0 bases, the J end lost 1 base, and 6 bases lay between the germline ends. This CDR3 region has 14 residues. The germline V gene encodes CDR1 SEHNR and CDR2 FQNEAQ (reference sequence). CDR3 loop: CASSLAGGQETQYF. As DNA, the CDR3 is TGTGCCAGCAGCTTAGCTGGGGGCCAAGAGACCCAGTACTTC.

The rearrangement uses TRBV24-1 and TRBJ2-3, with no clear D. The CDR3 consists of 15 residues. Trimming left V 5 bases short and J 1 base short, with 12 bases between. Germline V gives CDR1 KGHDR, CDR2 SFDVKD. Written as DNA, the CDR3 is TGTGCCACCAGTGGGCGGCGACCTGGCACAGATACGCAGTATTTT. Protein: CATSGRRPGTDTQYF.

This clonotype was seen repeatedly, ten times or more. The genes are TRBV5-1 and TRBJ1-2; no clear D. Germline CDR1 SGHRS, CDR2 YFSETQ. V dropped 0 bases and J dropped 6 bases, with 12 bases sitting between them. The CDR3 totals 14 residues. This CDR3 is CASSLDEGMNGYTF. CDR3 nucleotides: TGCGCCAGCAGCTTGGATGAGGGTATGAATGGCTACACCTTC.

This clonotype was counted at least ten times. The V gene is TRBV4-3, the J gene TRBJ2-3, with 7 nucleotides matching TRBD2. The CDR3 runs 16 residues. V lost 0 bases, J lost 2 bases, and 5 bases stayed unmatched. Germline V gene lookup returns CDR1 LGHNA and CDR2 YSLEER. The CDR3 bases are TGCGCCAGCAGCCAAGAAGCGGGGAGTACCACAGATACGCAGTATTTT. Protein product: CASSQEAGSTTDTQYF.

This clonotype was counted many times. The chain has TRBV3-1 and TRBJ2-3; TRBD2 matches at 13 bases. Trimming at V came to 3 bases and at J to 2 bases, leaving 2 bases not matched to a gene. Looked up from germline, CDR1 is LGHDT and CDR2 is YNNKEL (reference sequence). The CDR3 has 16 residues. The CDR3 DNA sequence: TGTGCCAGCAGCCATGGGACTAGCGGGGCCACAGATACGCAGTATTTT. It encodes CASSHGTSGATDTQYF.

The rearrangement joins TRBV28 to TRBJ2-6, with 8 bases lining up with TRBD1. Germline lookup yields CDR1 MDHEN and CDR2 SYDVKM. V shed 7 bases, J shed 1 base, and the junction held 9 bases outside the gene matches. The CDR3 consists of 17 residues. The CDR3 region has the DNA TGTGCCAGCACCCACAGGGGGAAGGCATCTGGGGCCAACGTCCTGACTTTC. It is translated as CASTHRGKASGANVLTF. The full variable domain, its missing parts supplied by reference TRBV28 and TRBJ2-6, is DVKVTQSSRYLVKRTGEKVFLECVQDMDHENMFWYRQDPGLGLRLIYFSYDVKMKEKGDIPEGYSVSREKKERFSLILESASTNQTSMYLCASTHRGKASGANVLTFGAGSRLTVL.

The gene calls are TRBV20-1 and TRBJ1-2; D is perhaps TRBD1 (5 bases). Germline loops: CDR1 DFQATT, CDR2 SNEGSKA (reference sequence). The CDR3 spans 13 residues. Trimming removed 0 bases at V and 3 bases at J, with 8 bases between. CDR3 nucleotide sequence: TGCAGTGCTAGAGATTGGGGGGACTATGGCTACACCTTC. Protein sequence: CSARDWGDYGYTF.

This clonotype was observed many times. This chain links TRBV7-2 with TRBJ2-3, with 7 nucleotides matching TRBD1. CDR1 and CDR2 from the germline V gene are SGHTA and FQGNSA. This CDR3 spans 16 amino acids. V lost 4 bases and J lost 5; bases outside the gene matches: 12. The CDR3 loop is CASSYDQGVGRDTQYF. The CDR3 bases are TGTGCCAGCAGCTATGATCAGGGGGTTGGAAGAGATACGCAGTATTTT.

The count of this clonotype is one. The chain joins TRBV19 to TRBJ1-5; D remains ambiguous. Germline CDR1 is LNHDA and CDR2 is SQIVND (reference sequence). The CDR3 contains 13 residues. The V gene lost 6 bases and the J gene lost 5 bases, with 11 bases spanning the gap. This chain's CDR3 is CASSRTPDQPQHF. CDR3 sequence (DNA): TGTGCCAGTAGCAGGACCCCCGATCAGCCCCAGCATTTT.

The rearrangement joins TRBV29-1 to TRBJ2-7; 11 bases line up with TRBD2. The CDR3 extends over 15 amino acids. Germline lookup yields CDR1 SQVTM and CDR2 ANQGSEA. J was trimmed by 2 bases and V by 5 bases; bases with no gene match: 8. For the CDR3, the DNA is TGCAGCGTTCCTGGTAGCGGGAGGGCCCCCTACGAGCAGTACTTC. Translation: CSVPGSGRAPYEQYF.

This sequence joins TRBV20-1 and TRBJ1-5; D is undetermined. Germline V gene sequence: CDR1 DFQATT, CDR2 SNEGSKA (reference sequence). Trimming cost V 6 bases and J 4 bases, with 16 bases left between them. This CDR3 is built from 14 residues. CDR3 nucleotides: TGCAGTGCCCTCCTGGCAGCCCGAAATCAGCCCCAGCATTTT. Its protein is CSALLAARNQPQHF.

This clonotype was seen repeatedly, ten times or more. V usage is TRBV29-1 and J usage is TRBJ2-1; 10 nucleotides agree with TRBD2. V was pared by 4 bases and J by 2 bases, with 8 bases of the junction left unmatched. The CDR3 spans 16 residues. The germline gives CDR1 SQVTM, CDR2 ANQGSEA. The CDR3 DNA reads as TGCAGCGTTGGGGGGGGACTAGCGACTCCCTACAATGAGCAGTTCTTC. It is translated as CSVGGGLATPYNEQFF.

This clonotype was detected many times. The rearrangement links TRBV3-1 to TRBJ2-7; D is possibly TRBD1 (6 bases). The CDR3 runs to 14 residues. The V end was cut by 3 bases, the J end by 1 base, with 10 bases between. Germline V gene sequence: CDR1 LGHDT, CDR2 YNNKEL (reference sequence). The CDR3 region is CASSQSTGSYEQYF. CDR3 bases: TGTGCCAGCAGCCAGAGTACAGGGTCCTACGAGCAGTACTTC.

This clonotype was detected ten times or more. CDR3 nucleotides: TGCGCCAGCAGCCAAGAAAGCCCTCGACTACAGGGCGAGCAGTACTTC. It encodes CASSQESPRLQGEQYF. The V and J genes are TRBV4-3 and TRBJ2-7, with D maybe TRBD1 (6 bases). The germline gives CDR1 LGHNA, CDR2 YSLEER. V dropped 0 bases and J dropped 6 bases, with 18 bases sitting between them. The CDR3 consists of 16 residues.

V usage is TRBV29-1 and J usage is TRBJ1-1; D not certain. The length of the CDR3 is 11 residues. The germline V gene has CDR1 SQVTM and CDR2 ANQGSEA. Trimming took off 5 bases at V and 3 bases at J, with 7 bases between the two ends. The CDR3 nucleotides are TGCAGCGTTCGCCGGGACACTGAAGCTTTCTTT. This sequence encodes CSVRRDTEAFF.

This clonotype was seen repeatedly, ten times or more. This sequence joins TRBV7-9 and TRBJ2-3; D may be TRBD1 or TRBD2 (6 bases each). The V gene's germline CDR1 is SEHNR and CDR2 FQNEAQ (reference sequence). CDR3 length: 15 residues. The ends were cut back, 5 bases at V and 0 bases at J, with 12 bases in the middle. CDR3 sequence (DNA): TGTGCCAGCAGCCCCCCGGGGGCAAGCACAGATACGCAGTATTTT. It specifies CASSPPGASTDTQYF. Full variable domain (rest looked up from reference TRBV7-9 and TRBJ2-3): DTGVSQNPRHKITKRGQNVTFRCDPISEHNRLYWYRQTLGQGPEFLTYFQNEAQLEKSRLLSDRFSAERPKGSFSTLEIQRTEQGDSAMYLCASSPPGASTDTQYFGPGTRLTVL.